This T cell receptor beta chain was documented in a study of identical twins. Study results and limitations: Insertions were fewer in abundant cord blood beta clonotypes, whereas memory repertoires showed none of this pattern.

Template switching, a step in the protocol, added a universal primer site, and cDNA carried unique molecular identifiers. TCRdb re-derived calls from the 5' RACE reads in MiXCR, one entry per CDR3 protein. The data contain about 730,000 distinct CDR3 sequences, around 20% of them singletons. With V trimmed by 3 bases and J by 7 bases, 5 bases remained unmatched. The CDR3 has 13 residues. CDR1 and CDR2 from the germline V gene are DFQATT and SNEGSKA (reference sequence). As regards this clonotype: Its cognate antigen is unknown.

These data were also reused for a study on T cells expressing NK-cell markers. From that paper: Obtained from sorted CD3+CD56+NKG2C+, CD3+CD56+NKG2C- and CD3+CD56-NKG2C+ T cells were the TCR beta repertoires.

The rearrangement uses TRBV20-1 and TRBJ2-3; 9 nucleotides align to TRBD2. The clonotype originates from a woman between 18 and 29 years old in good health. Sequenced material: PBMCs. The CDR3 region is CSARGLALNTQYF. The CDR3 coding sequence is TGCAGTGCTAGGGGACTAGCTCTTAATACGCAGTATTTT.